These 18 T cell receptor beta chains were sequenced from one sample in a study of metastatic and nonmetastatic thyroid tumors. Using MiXCR, TCRdb reanalyzed the PCR reads. In the table there are 20,000 to 25,000 clones, more than 15% of which are singletons. Patients underwent thyroid surgery, and none had received any treatment before it. Sample: tumor tissue. Source of these receptors: a female donor with papillary thyroid cancer or a benign thyroid nodule (not recorded which). Some clones in this sample may be carry-over from other donors' samples.

In its sample, this clone was seen many times. CDR3 residues: CASSVEDFSSYNEQFF. DNA of the CDR3: TGTGCCAGCAGCGTAGAGGATTTCAGCTCCTACAATGAGCAGTTCTTC. The V gene is TRBV9, the J gene TRBJ2-1; no clear D gene. CDR1 SGDLS and CDR2 YYNGEE come from the germline V gene. This CDR3 has 16 residues. Trimming took off 0 bases at V and 0 bases at J, with 10 bases between the two ends.

This clone was found many times. The gene calls are TRBV20-1 and TRBJ2-2; 7 bases are shared with TRBD1. This CDR3 has 14 amino acids. CDR1 is DFQATT, CDR2 SNEGSKA, per germline (reference sequence). V shed 4 bases and J 2 bases; nucleotides not matched to a gene: 4. In nucleotides, the CDR3 is TGCAGTGCTATGGGGACAGTTAACACCGGGGAGCTGTTTTTT. It codes for CSAMGTVNTGELFF.

There are a few counts of this clone. The chain is built from TRBV2 and TRBJ1-1; D possibly corresponds to TRBD1 (6 bases). Deletions cut 5 bases from V and 10 bases from J, with 14 bases between. The CDR3 has 12 residues. Germline-derived CDR1 and CDR2 are SNHLY and FYNNEI. CDR3 in DNA: TGTGCCAGCAGTTGGACAGAGAGTGGAGCTTTCTTT. It specifies CASSWTESGAFF.

By share of the sample, this clone is medium-sized. The rearrangement joins TRBV28 to TRBJ1-6, with 7 nucleotides matching TRBD1. Trimming took 5 bases from V and 10 from J; bases not matched to a gene: 8. CDR3 length: 14 amino acids. Germline lookup yields CDR1 MDHEN and CDR2 SYDVKM. The CDR3 protein is CASSPRQGWSPLHF. In nucleotides, the CDR3 is TGTGCCAGCAGTCCCCGACAGGGTTGGTCACCCCTCCACTTT.

Only a few counts were recorded for this clone. The chain couples TRBV19 to TRBJ1-1; TRBD1 might be the D (5 bases). Trimming left V 9 bases short and J 4 bases short, with 18 bases between. The CDR3 is made up of 14 amino acids. The germline V gene encodes CDR1 LNHDA and CDR2 SQIVND (reference sequence). CDR3 residues: CASVTRGDPTEAFF. DNA of the CDR3: TGTGCCAGCGTTACACGAGGGGATCCCACTGAAGCTTTCTTT.

In its sample, this clone was seen many times. V is TRBV19 and J is TRBJ2-1; D unresolved. Germline V gives CDR1 LNHDA, CDR2 SQIVND (reference sequence). V was clipped by 2 bases and J by 4 bases, with 6 bases between them. This CDR3 is built from 13 residues. The CDR3: CASSIKQYNEQFF. The CDR3 nucleotides are TGTGCCAGTAGTATAAAACAGTACAATGAGCAGTTCTTC.

This clone occurred many times. The genes are TRBV6-1 and TRBJ1-3; the D gene is possibly TRBD1 (5 bases). The germline gives CDR1 MNHNS, CDR2 SASEGT. V was shortened by 4 bases and J by 1 base, with 11 bases between the two germline ends. The CDR3 extends over 15 amino acids. Here the CDR3 reads CASSGGESSGNTIYF. In DNA form, the CDR3 reads TGTGCCAGCAGTGGGGGGGAAAGTTCTGGAAACACCATATATTTT.

This clone appeared many times. V is TRBV19 and J is TRBJ1-5; D remains ambiguous. The CDR3 runs 14 residues. V dropped 3 bases and J dropped 2 bases, with 8 bases sitting between them. From germline, CDR1 is LNHDA and CDR2 SQIVND (reference sequence). In DNA form, the CDR3 reads TGTGCCAGTAGTATGATGGGCGGCAATCAGCCCCAGCATTTT. It codes for CASSMMGGNQPQHF.

This clone was observed many times. This CDR3 reads CSAGTETQYF. CDR3 DNA sequence: TGCAGTGCAGGGACGGAGACCCAGTACTTC. This sequence joins TRBV20-1 and TRBJ2-5; D assignment may be TRBD1 or TRBD2 (5 bases each). Trimming took off 6 bases at V and 5 bases at J, with 7 bases between the two ends. Germline V gives CDR1 DFQATT, CDR2 SNEGSKA (reference sequence). CDR3 length: 10 residues.

This clone was counted at least ten times. The chain employs TRBV3-1 and TRBJ2-7; D possibly matches TRBD1 or TRBD2 (5 bases each). The CDR3 covers 13 residues. The V end lost 4 bases, the J end lost 2 bases, and 9 bases lay between the germline ends. Germline CDR1 and CDR2: LGHDT and YNNKEL (reference sequence). The DNA for the CDR3 is TGTGCCAGCAGCCCCGGGACCACCTACGAGCAGTACTTC. As protein: CASSPGTTYEQYF.

This clone came up many times. This chain connects TRBV6-1 to TRBJ1-2; possible D gene TRBD1, 6 bases. The V gene lost 7 bases and the J gene lost 8 bases, with 20 bases spanning the gap. This CDR3 contains 14 residues. Germline V lookup: CDR1 MNHNS, CDR2 SASEGT. The CDR3 sequence is CASTLLGGRGGYTF. CDR3 coding DNA: TGTGCCAGCACCTTACTGGGGGGCCGTGGGGGCTACACCTTC.

This clone was observed many times. The V gene is TRBV2, the J gene TRBJ1-1; D perhaps matches TRBD1 (5 bases). Between the trimmed V and J ends, which lost 5 bases and 8 bases, there was a span of 18 bases. CDR1 and CDR2 (germline): SNHLY, FYNNEI. This CDR3 is 14 amino acids long. The DNA for the CDR3 is TGTGCCAGCAGTTTGGACCAATACCGGGGGGAAGCTTTCTTT. Amino acids: CASSLDQYRGEAFF.

This clone ranks as medium-sized. The V gene is TRBV12-3 or TRBV12-4, the J gene TRBJ2-2, with D maybe TRBD2 (6 bases). CDR3 length: 14 residues. Trimming cost V 6 bases and J 0 bases, with 8 bases left between them. In nucleotides, the CDR3 is TGTGCCAGCAGAGGGGAGGCGAACACCGGGGAGCTGTTTTTT. This sequence encodes CASRGEANTGELFF.

Many counts were recorded for this clone. The same CDR3 arises from other DNA sequences in this sample as well. The J gene is TRBJ1-5, the V gene TRBV29-1; 10 nucleotides agree with TRBD1. The CDR3 covers 13 residues. Germline trimming cut 4 bases from V and 7 bases from J; bases unmatched to any gene: 4. CDR1 and CDR2 from the germline V gene are SQVTM and ANQGSEA. Here the CDR3 DNA reads TGCAGCGTTGTGGGGGACAGGGGCCAGCCCCAGCATTTT. This translates into CSVVGDRGQPQHF.

Comment on this clone: A much bigger clone sits one base away, suggesting this may be a read error. This same CDR3 is encoded by further DNA sequences in the sample. This chain uses TRBV11-3 with TRBJ1-1; D might be TRBD1 (5 bases). V was clipped by 5 bases and J by 11 bases, with 18 bases between them. Germline V lookup: CDR1 SGHNT, CDR2 YENEEA. This CDR3 is 13 amino acids long. The CDR3 sequence: CASSRSERGEAFF. The CDR3 DNA follows: TGTGCCAGCAGCCGGTCGGAAAGGGGTGAGGCTTTCTTT.

This clone was recorded a few times. One end of the junction is discordant with germline, which a read error may explain. This sequence joins TRBV29-1 and TRBJ2-7; D is unclear. This CDR3 spans 11 amino acids. Germline assignment: CDR1 SQVTM and CDR2 ANQGSEA. The CDR3 DNA follows: TGCAGCGCTGAAGATCCCGTCGGTTCGTACTTC. It codes for CSAEDPVGSYF.

This clone was seen at least ten times. The rearrangement links TRBV19 to TRBJ2-1; D is tentatively TRBD1 or TRBD2 (5 bases each). This CDR3 is built from 12 residues. V was pared by 3 bases and J by 10 bases, with 10 bases between. Per germline, CDR1 LNHDA and CDR2 SQIVND (reference sequence). The CDR3 nucleotides are TGTGCCAGTAGTATTCGGGACCTAGAGCAGTTCTTC. This codes for CASSIRDLEQFF.

The J gene is TRBJ2-2, the V gene TRBV28; 8 nucleotides line up with TRBD1. The V gene end was trimmed by 6 bases and the J gene end by 6 bases; junction bases not matched to a gene: 9. The CDR3 is made up of 15 amino acids. CDR1 is MDHEN and CDR2 is SYDVKM in the germline V gene. CDR3 amino acids: CASRPGGARSGELFF. The CDR3 coding sequence is TGTGCCAGCAGGCCAGGGGGCGCTCGGTCCGGGGAGCTGTTTTTT.